Listed here are 20 T cell receptor beta chains from one sample, sequenced in a study of CXCR3-negative and CXCR3-positive naive CD8 T cells. 5' RACE with UMI labels generated the TRB cDNA libraries. Following a re-call of the 5' RACE reads, TCRdb has one entry per CDR3 protein and lacks DNA. Its table lists roughly 39,000 distinct CDR3 sequences. Sequencing was performed on memory CD8+ T cells from blood. The receptors originated from a human donor in good health. Some clones in this sample may be carry-over from other donors' samples.

The rearrangement uses TRBV29-1 and TRBJ2-2. Per the germline V gene, CDR1 is SQVTM and CDR2 is ANQGSEA. This CDR3 region has 11 residues. The CDR3 protein is CSVGGGGELFF.

The J gene is TRBJ2-5, the V gene TRBV12-3 or TRBV12-4; TCRdb returns TRBD1, unconfirmable since there is no DNA. The CDR3 is 13 amino acids. CDR3: CASTDSLGETQYF.

The genes are TRBV12-3 or TRBV12-4 and TRBJ2-7; lacking DNA, the TRBD2 call made by TCRdb goes unchecked. The CDR3 runs to 15 residues. This CDR3 reads CASSGPAPSSYEQYF.

The V and J genes are TRBV29-1 and TRBJ2-2; TCRdb selects TRBD1, and the lack of DNA leaves this call unchecked. CDR3 length equals 14 residues. CDR1 is SQVTM, CDR2 ANQGSEA, per germline. The CDR3: CSVEQGSNTGELFF.

The rearrangement links TRBV14 to TRBJ2-1; TCRdb selects TRBD1, and the lack of DNA leaves this call unchecked. CDR3 length: 19 residues. Germline CDR1 is SGHDN and CDR2 is FVKESK. The CDR3 here is CASSPTPTMWTGLGDEQFF.

The V and J genes are TRBV7-9 and TRBJ1-2; checking the TCRdb D call of TRBD1 is not possible without DNA. CDR1 SEHNR and CDR2 FQNEAQ come from the germline V gene (reference sequence). The CDR3 totals 19 residues. This chain's CDR3 is CASSLPSPEDRVIRYGYTF.

V and J are TRBV6-5 and TRBJ2-1; checking the TCRdb D call of TRBD2 is not possible without DNA. Germline CDR1 reads MNHEY; CDR2 reads SVGAGI. This CDR3 contains 17 residues. The CDR3 here is CASSRLAGGPYDNEQFF.

The rearrangement links TRBV7-9 to TRBJ1-2; TCRdb's D call, TRBD1, is unchecked because there is no DNA. The V gene's germline CDR1 is SEHNR and CDR2 FQNEAQ (reference sequence). The CDR3 extends over 13 amino acids. This CDR3 is CASSDQGRGGYTF.

V usage is TRBV20-1 and J usage is TRBJ2-1; TCRdb designates TRBD2, a call that cannot be tested without DNA. The CDR3 spans 13 residues. Germline V gene data show CDR1 as DFQATT and CDR2 as SNEGSKA (reference sequence). The CDR3 here is CSGRTPIYNEQFF.

According to its frequency, this clonotype is medium-sized. CDR3 in amino acids: CASDEGQTNTGELFF. This chain links TRBV6-2 or TRBV6-3 with TRBJ2-2; no DNA is available, so the TRBD1 call from TCRdb remains unchecked. This CDR3 comprises 15 residues. The germline CDR1 and CDR2 sequences are MNHEY and SVGEGT.

The chain has TRBV5-1 and TRBJ2-7. Germline V lookup: CDR1 SGHRS, CDR2 YFSETQ. CDR3 length: 13 residues. This chain's CDR3 is CASSFRGNYEQYF.

The chain is built from TRBV20-1 and TRBJ2-1; TCRdb proposes TRBD1, but this gene call is untestable without DNA. The CDR3 covers 14 residues. CDR1 DFQATT and CDR2 SNEGSKA come from the germline V gene (reference sequence). The CDR3 loop reads CSARIGRGLNEQFF.

The chain uses TRBV2 and TRBJ2-7; TCRdb's assignment of TRBD1 cannot be checked, as there is no DNA. The germline V gene encodes CDR1 SNHLY and CDR2 FYNNEI. This CDR3 spans 14 amino acids. This chain's CDR3 is CASSDPRLTYEQYF.

This chain links TRBV5-1 with TRBJ1-2; without DNA, the TCRdb call of TRBD1 cannot be checked. The CDR3 sequence is 15 residues long. Germline V gives CDR1 SGHRS, CDR2 YFSETQ. The CDR3 here is CASTWTGGSVYGYTF. The variable domain in full, with the rest retrieved from reference TRBV5-1 and TRBJ1-2, is KAGVTQTPRYLIKTRGQQVTLSCSPISGHRSVSWYQQTPGQGLQFLFEYFSETQRNKGNFPGRFSGRQFSNSRSEMNVSTLELGDSALYLCASTWTGGSVYGYTFGSGTRLTVV.

CDR3 amino acids: CASSLTVTGTGEQPQHF. The chain is built from TRBV7-9 and TRBJ1-5; absent DNA, TCRdb's TRBD1 call cannot be checked. The CDR3 has 17 amino acids. In germline, CDR1 is SEHNR, CDR2 FQNEAQ (reference sequence).

V and J are TRBV10-2 and TRBJ1-6. The CDR3 totals 16 residues. Germline lookup yields CDR1 WSHSY and CDR2 SAAADI. This CDR3 reads CASSELGSSYNSPLHF.

The chain has TRBV29-1 and TRBJ2-1; without DNA, the TCRdb call of TRBD2 cannot be checked. The germline gives CDR1 SQVTM, CDR2 ANQGSEA. This CDR3 contains 15 residues. The chain's CDR3 is CSVETGTGMFNEQFF.

V is TRBV15 and J is TRBJ1-1. This CDR3 is built from 13 residues. The germline V gene has CDR1 LNHNV and CDR2 YYDKDF (reference sequence). The CDR3 loop reads CATLETPNTEAFF.

V and J are TRBV9 and TRBJ2-7; TCRdb's assignment of TRBD1 cannot be checked, as there is no DNA. CDR3 length equals 16 residues. Germline CDR1 is SGDLS and CDR2 is YYNGEE. This CDR3 reads CASSVRPGQGLSEQYF.

This rearrangement joins TRBV29-1 to TRBJ2-1; checking the TCRdb D call of TRBD2 is not possible without DNA. The CDR3 extends over 16 amino acids. Germline loops: CDR1 SQVTM, CDR2 ANQGSEA. The CDR3 here is CSVVGPFGRDINEQFF.